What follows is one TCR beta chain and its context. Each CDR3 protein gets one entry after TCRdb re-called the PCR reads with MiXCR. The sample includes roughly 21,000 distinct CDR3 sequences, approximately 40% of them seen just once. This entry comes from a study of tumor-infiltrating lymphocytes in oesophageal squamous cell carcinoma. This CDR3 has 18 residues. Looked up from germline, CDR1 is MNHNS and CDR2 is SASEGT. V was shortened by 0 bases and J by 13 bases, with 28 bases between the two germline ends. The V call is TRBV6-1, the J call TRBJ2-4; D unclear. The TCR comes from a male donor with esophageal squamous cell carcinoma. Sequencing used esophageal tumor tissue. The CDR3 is CASSEAGIGLSSYNEQYF. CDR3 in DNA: TGTGCCAGCAGTGAAGCAGGTATAGGGCTAAGCTCCTACAATGAGCAGTACTTC.